This T cell receptor (beta chain) was found in a study of blood T cell repertoires in COVID-19. This clone showed up just a few times. The repertoire was sequenced with immunoSEQ multiplex PCR; TCRdb's copy has only in-frame clones and lacks some. Seen here are under 80,000 clones, around 80% observed once, and the top ten hold around 10%. The CDR3 extends over 18 amino acids. Germline values: CDR1 SQVTM, CDR2 ANQGSEA. Between the trimmed V and J ends, which lost 7 bases and 0 bases, there was a span of 25 bases. Material: peripheral blood. V is TRBV29-1 and J is TRBJ2-1, with a tentative D call TRBD1 (6 bases). This TCR was sampled from a human donor in a cohort sampled during active COVID-19. In nucleotides, the CDR3 is TGCAGCGCCCAACAGGGAAGAGGCGGAACGAGCTCCTACAATGAGCAGTTCTTC. Amino acid sequence: CSAQQGRGGTSSYNEQFF.